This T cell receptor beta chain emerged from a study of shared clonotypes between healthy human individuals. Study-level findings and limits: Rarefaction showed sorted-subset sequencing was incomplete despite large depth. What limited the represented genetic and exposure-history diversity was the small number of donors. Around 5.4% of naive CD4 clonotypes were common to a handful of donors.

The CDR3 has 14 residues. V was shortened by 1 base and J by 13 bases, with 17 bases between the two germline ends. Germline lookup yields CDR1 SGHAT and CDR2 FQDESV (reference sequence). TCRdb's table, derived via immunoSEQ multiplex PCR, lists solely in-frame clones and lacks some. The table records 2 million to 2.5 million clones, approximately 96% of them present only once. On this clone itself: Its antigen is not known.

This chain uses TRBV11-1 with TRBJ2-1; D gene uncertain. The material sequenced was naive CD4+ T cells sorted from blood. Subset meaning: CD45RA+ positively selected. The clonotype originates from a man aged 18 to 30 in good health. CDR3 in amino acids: CASSLGWSSSNQFF. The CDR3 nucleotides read TGTGCCAGCAGCTTAGGGTGGTCTTCGTCCAATCAGTTCTTC.